This is a list of T cell receptor beta chains from one sample in a study of blood T cell repertoires in COVID-19. Sequencing used immunoSEQ multiplex PCR; TCRdb keeps in-frame clones, though not all of them. There are about 480,000 clones in the sample; roughly 90% occur only once, and roughly 1.9% lies in the top ten. The sample was PBMCs or T cells enriched from blood (not recorded which). All receptors derive from a woman aged 40 to 49 who had recovered from COVID-19. CDR3s include the opening cysteine and the closing phenylalanine or tryptophan. Fields, in order: V gene, J gene, clone size, D gene, CDR3 protein, CDR3 DNA. D genes are given only for firm matches. The size entry is marked missing in some rows and otherwise reads once, few, many or a size class.

TRBV7-2,TRBJ1-1,NA,NA,CASSLYSEAFF,TGTGCCAGCAGCTTATATTCTGAAGCTTTCTTT
TRBV12-3/TRBV12-4,TRBJ1-4,NA,NA,CASSWLITEKLFF,TGTGCCAGCAGTTGGCTGATTACTGAAAAACTGTTTTTT
TRBV30,TRBJ2-2,NA,TRBD2,CAWSAMGLAGMYGTGELFF,TGTGCCTGGAGTGCAATGGGACTAGCGGGAATGTATGGAACCGGGGAGCTGTTTTTT
TRBV12-3/TRBV12-4,TRBJ1-2,few,NA,CAIMGGAGYGYTF,TGTGCCATCATGGGGGGGGCGGGCTATGGCTACACCTTC
TRBV5-1,TRBJ2-3,NA,TRBD1,CASSIQGEKPEVPTDTQYF,TGCGCCAGCAGCATACAGGGGGAGAAACCGGAGGTCCCAACAGATACGCAGTATTTT
TRBV6-1,TRBJ1-2,NA,TRBD1,CASSVKQGVPSPGYTF,TGTGCCAGCAGTGTGAAACAGGGGGTCCCATCCCCTGGCTACACCTTC
TRBV15,TRBJ2-1,NA,NA,CATSRLLDNEQFF,TGTGCCACCAGCAGACTACTAGATAATGAGCAGTTCTTC
TRBV13,TRBJ2-1,NA,TRBD2,CASNDGGAQGPYNEQFF,TGTGCCAGCAACGACGGGGGGGCTCAGGGTCCCTACAATGAGCAGTTCTTC
TRBV9,TRBJ1-2,NA,NA,CASSVAPSTVEGYGYTF,TGTGCCAGCAGCGTAGCCCCCTCAACAGTGGAAGGCTATGGCTACACCTTC
TRBV5-1,TRBJ2-3,NA,TRBD2,CASSLAGTSGSGTDTQYF,TGCGCCAGCAGCTTGGCCGGGACTAGCGGGAGTGGCACAGATACGCAGTATTTT
TRBV6-2/TRBV6-3,TRBJ2-5,NA,TRBD2,CASSYNSGSFGTQYF,TGTGCCAGCAGTTACAATAGCGGGAGTTTTGGGACCCAGTACTTC
TRBV2,TRBJ1-5,NA,NA,CASRQGSIQPQHF,TGTGCCAGCAGACAGGGAAGTATTCAGCCCCAGCATTTT
TRBV19,TRBJ1-1,once,NA,CASSPGTQNTEAFF,TGTGCCAGTAGTCCCGGGACACAGAACACTGAAGCTTTCTTT
TRBV5-6,TRBJ1-2,NA,NA,CASSLEDWPANNYGYTF,TGTGCCAGCAGCTTGGAGGACTGGCCCGCAAATAACTATGGCTACACCTTC
TRBV3-1/TRBV3-2,TRBJ1-3,NA,NA,CASSQELVSGNTIYF,TGTGCCAGCAGCCAAGAACTGGTTTCTGGAAACACCATATATTTT
TRBV4-3,TRBJ2-7,few,NA,CASSQSSGTGNLAQYF,TGCGCCAGCAGCCAATCGAGCGGGACAGGCAACCTTGCGCAGTACTTC
TRBV2,TRBJ1-5,NA,TRBD1,CASSDDREPVQPQHF,TGTGCCAGCAGTGATGACAGGGAGCCGGTTCAGCCCCAGCATTTT
TRBV19,TRBJ1-5,NA,NA,CASSIQGTNQPQHF,TGTGCCAGTAGTATCCAGGGAACCAATCAGCCCCAGCATTTT
TRBV7-2,TRBJ2-3,NA,NA,CASSPSGQRTDTQYF,TGTGCCAGCAGCCCCTCCGGACAGCGCACAGATACGCAGTATTTT